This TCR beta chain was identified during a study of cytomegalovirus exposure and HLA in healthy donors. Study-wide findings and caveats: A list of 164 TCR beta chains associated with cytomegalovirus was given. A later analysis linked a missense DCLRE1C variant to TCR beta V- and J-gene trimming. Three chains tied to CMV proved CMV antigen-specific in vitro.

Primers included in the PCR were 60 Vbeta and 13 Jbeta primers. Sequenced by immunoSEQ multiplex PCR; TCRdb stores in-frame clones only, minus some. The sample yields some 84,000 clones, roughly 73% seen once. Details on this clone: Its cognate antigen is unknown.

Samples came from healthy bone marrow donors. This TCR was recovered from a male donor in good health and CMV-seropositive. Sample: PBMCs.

CDR3 DNA: TGTGCCAGCAGTGGACGACTAGGTCCCTACGAGCAGTACTTC. Translating it yields CASSGRLGPYEQYF. V is TRBV6-4 and J is TRBJ2-7, with D possibly being TRBD2 (6 bases). The V gene's germline CDR1 is MRHNA and CDR2 SNTAGT. The CDR3 contains 14 residues. The V end was cut by 4 bases, the J end by 2 bases, with 12 bases between.